One and the same sample provided the 15 T cell receptor beta chains below, sequenced in a study of CD4+ T cells in melanoma. The assay was immunoSEQ multiplex PCR, and TCRdb's table has in-frame clones only and misses some. The sample contains 110,000 to 150,000 clones, about nine tenths of which appear only once. All receptors derive from a human donor with melanoma.

V and J are TRBV5-1 and TRBJ1-3; no firm D call. V was cut by 7 bases and J by 0 bases, with 11 bases left in between. Germline V gives CDR1 SGHRS, CDR2 YFSETQ. This CDR3 has 14 amino acids. CDR3 protein: CASGVGVSGNTIYF. CDR3 DNA sequence: TGCGCCAGCGGTGTGGGAGTCTCTGGAAACACCATATATTTT.

The rearrangement uses TRBV5-1 and TRBJ2-7; 9 bases align to TRBD2. With 1 base clipped from V and 2 bases from J, the junction kept 4 bases outside the gene matches. The V gene's germline CDR1 is SGHRS and CDR2 YFSETQ. The CDR3 spans 15 residues. The CDR3 loop reads CASSLSGGGAYEQYF. The CDR3 nucleotides are TGCGCCAGCAGCTTGTCTGGCGGGGGGGCCTACGAGCAGTACTTC.

J is TRBJ1-2 and V is TRBV6-4; TRBD1 agrees at 11 bases. V gave up 6 bases and J gave up 7 bases; unmatched junction bases: 4. CDR3 length: 13 amino acids. The germline V gene encodes CDR1 MRHNA and CDR2 SNTAGT. CDR3 nucleotides: TGTGCCAGCAGCGCCGGGACAGGGGGTGGCTACACCTTC. Amino acid sequence: CASSAGTGGGYTF.

The chain links TRBV9 to TRBJ2-1, with TRBD2 matching over 10 bases. The CDR3 is 15 amino acids. With 0 bases clipped from V and 6 bases from J, the junction kept 3 bases outside the gene matches. Germline CDR1 SGDLS, CDR2 YYNGEE. The CDR3 DNA reads TGTGCCAGCAGCGTAGGGCTAGCGGGGGTCAATGAGCAGTTCTTC. This encodes CASSVGLAGVNEQFF.

The gene calls are TRBV10-2 and TRBJ2-1; 7 bases are a match to TRBD1. The length of the CDR3 is 14 residues. V shed 5 bases and J 8 bases; nucleotides not matched to a gene: 9. CDR1 is WSHSY, CDR2 SAAADI, per germline. The chain's CDR3 is CASSLDRAGDEQFF. DNA of the CDR3: TGCGCCAGCAGTCTCGACAGGGCGGGCGATGAGCAGTTCTTC.

The rearrangement links TRBV5-1 to TRBJ1-2; D possibly corresponds to TRBD1 (6 bases). The length of the CDR3 is 16 residues. Germline V CDR1 and CDR2: SGHRS, YFSETQ. Trimming pared 5 bases from V and 4 bases from J, leaving 21 bases between. The CDR3 protein is CASRQELGAQGYGYTF. The CDR3 coding sequence is TGCGCCAGCAGACAAGAGTTGGGGGCGCAGGGCTATGGCTACACCTTC.

The chain carries TRBV10-2 and TRBJ1-2, with D uncertain. CDR3 size: 12 residues. With 6 bases removed from V and 0 bases from J, the gap between germline ends came to 5 bases. Germline assignment: CDR1 WSHSY and CDR2 SAAADI. CDR3 nucleotide sequence: TGCGCCAGCAGCAAAACTAACTATGGCTACACCTTC. Amino acid sequence: CASSKTNYGYTF.

V gene TRBV7-2 combines with J gene TRBJ2-3; D tentatively fits TRBD1 or TRBD2 (5 bases each). V shed 1 base and J shed 5 bases, with 19 bases lying between them. The CDR3 runs 17 residues. Germline loops: CDR1 SGHTA, CDR2 FQGNSA. CDR3 bases: TGTGCCAGCAGCTTAGGGTTTCTTGGGACGGCTGTAGATACGCAGTATTTT. Amino acid sequence: CASSLGFLGTAVDTQYF.

The chain has TRBV7-3 and TRBJ2-3; 8 bases are shared with TRBD2. The CDR3 is 15 residues long. V lost 2 bases and J lost 4; bases outside the gene matches: 5. In germline, CDR1 is SGHTA, CDR2 FQGTGA. The CDR3 DNA follows: TGTGCCAGCAGCTTACTCGGGGGGGCCGCAGATACGCAGTATTTT. Its protein is CASSLLGGAADTQYF. Using reference TRBV7-3 and TRBJ2-3 for the parts outside the CDR3, the full variable domain is GAGVSQTPSNKVTEKGKYVELRCDPISGHTALYWYRQSLGQGPEFLIYFQGTGAADDSGLPNDRFFAVRPEGSVSTLKIQRTERGDSAVYLCASSLLGGAADTQYFGPGTRLTVL.

V and J are TRBV27 and TRBJ2-1; 9 bases map to TRBD2. J lost 9 bases, V lost 2 bases, and 8 bases had no gene match. CDR1 and CDR2 from the germline V gene are MNHEY and SMNVEV (reference sequence). This CDR3 is 15 amino acids long. The CDR3: CASSLMGGGASEQFF. The CDR3 DNA follows: TGTGCCAGCAGTTTAATGGGCGGGGGGGCCTCTGAGCAGTTCTTC.

V is TRBV5-1 and J is TRBJ1-4, with D possibly being TRBD1 (5 bases). Germline V gene lookup returns CDR1 SGHRS and CDR2 YFSETQ. V was cut by 0 bases and J by 8 bases, with 14 bases left in between. This CDR3 contains 15 residues. The CDR3 DNA follows: TGCGCCAGCAGCTTGGCCCACCAAGGACACGAAAAACTGTTTTTT. Translation gives CASSLAHQGHEKLFF.

The CDR3 spells CSARWGDEQYF. CDR3 in DNA: TGCAGTGCTAGGTGGGGGGACGAGCAGTACTTC. The chain joins TRBV20-1 to TRBJ2-7; a possible D gene is TRBD2 (6 bases). Trimming took 3 bases from V and 5 from J, leaving 8 bases between them. In germline, CDR1 is DFQATT, CDR2 SNEGSKA (reference sequence). The CDR3 consists of 11 residues.

This clone was detected once. The chain has TRBV10-2 and TRBJ1-5; D is undetermined. V lost 0 bases and J lost 0, with 3 bases in between. Germline V gives CDR1 WSHSY, CDR2 SAAADI. This CDR3 is built from 14 residues. CDR3 sequence (DNA): TGCGCCAGCAGTGAGTCGAATAGCAATCAGCCCCAGCATTTT. Protein: CASSESNSNQPQHF.

This clone was seen more than once but under ten times. The V call is TRBV15, the J call TRBJ2-3; 7 bases are a match to TRBD1. Germline assignment: CDR1 LNHNV and CDR2 YYDKDF (reference sequence). With 0 bases clipped from V and 0 bases from J, the junction kept 9 bases outside the gene matches. The CDR3 is 18 amino acids. CDR3 in DNA: TGTGCCACCAGCAGAGATCGCCGAGGGGGCTCAAGCACAGATACGCAGTATTTT. Encoded protein: CATSRDRRGGSSTDTQYF.

The chain joins TRBV4-2 to TRBJ1-1; TRBD1 might be the D (5 bases). Germline V gene lookup returns CDR1 LGHNA and CDR2 YNFKEQ. The V gene lost 0 bases and the J gene lost 6 bases, with 11 bases spanning the gap. This CDR3 is built from 14 residues. The CDR3 loop reads CASSQDYGAPEAFF. CDR3 in DNA: TGTGCCAGCAGCCAAGATTATGGGGCCCCTGAAGCTTTCTTT.